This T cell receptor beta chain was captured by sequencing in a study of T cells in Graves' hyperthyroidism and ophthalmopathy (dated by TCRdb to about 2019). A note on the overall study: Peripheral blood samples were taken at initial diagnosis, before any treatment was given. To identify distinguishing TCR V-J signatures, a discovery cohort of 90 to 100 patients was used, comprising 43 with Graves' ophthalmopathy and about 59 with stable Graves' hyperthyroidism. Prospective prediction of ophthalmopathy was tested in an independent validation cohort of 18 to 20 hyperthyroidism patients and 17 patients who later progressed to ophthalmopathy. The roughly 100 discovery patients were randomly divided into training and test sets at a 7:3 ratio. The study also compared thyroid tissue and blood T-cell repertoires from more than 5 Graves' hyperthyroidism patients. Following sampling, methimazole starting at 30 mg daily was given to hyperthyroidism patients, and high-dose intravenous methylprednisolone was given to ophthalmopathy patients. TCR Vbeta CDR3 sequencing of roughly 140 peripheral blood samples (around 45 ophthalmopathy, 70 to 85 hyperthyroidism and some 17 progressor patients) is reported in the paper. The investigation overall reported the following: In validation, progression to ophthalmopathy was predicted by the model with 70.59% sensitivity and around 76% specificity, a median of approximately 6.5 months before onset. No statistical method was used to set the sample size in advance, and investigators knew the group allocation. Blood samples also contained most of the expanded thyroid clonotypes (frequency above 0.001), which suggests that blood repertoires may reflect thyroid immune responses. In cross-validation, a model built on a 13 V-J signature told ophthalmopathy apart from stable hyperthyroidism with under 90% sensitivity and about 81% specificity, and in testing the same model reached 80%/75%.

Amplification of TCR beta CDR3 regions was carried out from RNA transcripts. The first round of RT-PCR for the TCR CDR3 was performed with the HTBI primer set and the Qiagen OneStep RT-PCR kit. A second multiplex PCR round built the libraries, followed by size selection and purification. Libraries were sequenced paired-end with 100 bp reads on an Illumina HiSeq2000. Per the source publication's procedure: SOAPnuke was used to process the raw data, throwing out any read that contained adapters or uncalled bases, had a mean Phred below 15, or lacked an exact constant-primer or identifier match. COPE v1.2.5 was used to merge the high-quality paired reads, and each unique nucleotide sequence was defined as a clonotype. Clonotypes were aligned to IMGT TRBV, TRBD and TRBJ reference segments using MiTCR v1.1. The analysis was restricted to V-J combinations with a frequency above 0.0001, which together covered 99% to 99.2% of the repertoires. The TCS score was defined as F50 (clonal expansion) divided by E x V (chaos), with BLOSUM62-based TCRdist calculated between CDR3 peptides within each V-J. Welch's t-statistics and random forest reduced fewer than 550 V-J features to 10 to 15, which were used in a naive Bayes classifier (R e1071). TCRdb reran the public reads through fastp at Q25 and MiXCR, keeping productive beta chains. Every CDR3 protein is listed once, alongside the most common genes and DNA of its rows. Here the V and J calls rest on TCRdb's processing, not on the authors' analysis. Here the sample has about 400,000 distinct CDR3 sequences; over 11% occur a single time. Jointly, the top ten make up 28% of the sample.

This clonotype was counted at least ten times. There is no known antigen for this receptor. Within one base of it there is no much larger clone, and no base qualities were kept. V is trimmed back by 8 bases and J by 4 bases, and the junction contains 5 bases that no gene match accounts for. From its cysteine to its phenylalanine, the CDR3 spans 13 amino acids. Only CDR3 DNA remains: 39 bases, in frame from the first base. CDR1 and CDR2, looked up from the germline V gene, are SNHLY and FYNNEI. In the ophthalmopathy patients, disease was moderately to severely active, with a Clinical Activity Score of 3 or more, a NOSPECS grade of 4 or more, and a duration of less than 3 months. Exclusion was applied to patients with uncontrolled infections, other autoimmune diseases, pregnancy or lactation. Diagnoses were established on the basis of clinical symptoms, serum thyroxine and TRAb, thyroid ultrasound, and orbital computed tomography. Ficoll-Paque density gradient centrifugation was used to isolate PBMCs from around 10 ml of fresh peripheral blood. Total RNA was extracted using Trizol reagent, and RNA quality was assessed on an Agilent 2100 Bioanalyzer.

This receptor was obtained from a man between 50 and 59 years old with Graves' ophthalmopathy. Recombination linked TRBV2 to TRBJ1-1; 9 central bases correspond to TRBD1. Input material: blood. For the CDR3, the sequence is CASAGTGSTEAFF. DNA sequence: TGTGCCAGCGCTGGGACAGGGTCCACTGAAGCTTTCTTT.